This TCR beta chain originates from a study of CD8 T cells in Susac syndrome. CD8+ and CD4+ blood T cells underwent TCR beta sequencing. Negative isolation yielded CD4+ and CD8+ T cells, and FACS enriched TEMRA cells. An amount of RNA that ranged from about 0.45 to 1 ug was reverse transcribed with random hexamers. Multiplex immunoSEQ PCR targeted 54 Vbeta and 13 Jbeta TCR beta segments. TCRdb called the immunoSEQ multiplex PCR reads again in MiXCR, with one record for every CDR3 protein. The sample lists more than 150,000 distinct CDR3 sequences, 95% to 96% occurring once. The CDR3 contains 14 residues. The V end lost 5 bases, the J end lost 4 bases, and 12 bases lay between the germline ends. In germline, CDR1 is GTSNPN, CDR2 SVGIG (reference sequence).

Sequencing was done on a sample of CD8+ T cells from PBMCs. The V gene is TRBV30, the J gene TRBJ2-6; D ambiguous. The receptor's source is a human donor with multiple sclerosis. The CDR3 sequence is CAWDGPRGANVLTF. DNA for the CDR3: TGTGCCTGGGACGGACCGAGAGGGGCCAACGTCCTGACTTTC.